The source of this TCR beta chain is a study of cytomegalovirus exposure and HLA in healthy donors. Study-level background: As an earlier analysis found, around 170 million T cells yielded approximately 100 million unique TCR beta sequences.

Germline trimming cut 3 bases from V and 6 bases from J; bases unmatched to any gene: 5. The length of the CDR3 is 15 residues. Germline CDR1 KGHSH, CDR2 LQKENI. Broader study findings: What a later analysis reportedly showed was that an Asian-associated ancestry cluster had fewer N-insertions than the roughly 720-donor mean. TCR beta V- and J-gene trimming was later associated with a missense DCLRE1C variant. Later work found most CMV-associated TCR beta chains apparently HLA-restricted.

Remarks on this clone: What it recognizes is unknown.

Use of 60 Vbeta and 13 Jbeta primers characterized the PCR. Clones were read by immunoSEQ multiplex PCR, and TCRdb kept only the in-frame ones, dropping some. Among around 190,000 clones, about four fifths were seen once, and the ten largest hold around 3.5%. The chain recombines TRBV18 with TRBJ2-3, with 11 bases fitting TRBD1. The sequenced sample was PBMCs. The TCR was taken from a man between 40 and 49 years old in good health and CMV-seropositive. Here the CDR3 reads CASSPGTGGYDTQYF. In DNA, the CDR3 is TGTGCCAGCTCACCGGGGACAGGGGGATACGATACGCAGTATTTT.